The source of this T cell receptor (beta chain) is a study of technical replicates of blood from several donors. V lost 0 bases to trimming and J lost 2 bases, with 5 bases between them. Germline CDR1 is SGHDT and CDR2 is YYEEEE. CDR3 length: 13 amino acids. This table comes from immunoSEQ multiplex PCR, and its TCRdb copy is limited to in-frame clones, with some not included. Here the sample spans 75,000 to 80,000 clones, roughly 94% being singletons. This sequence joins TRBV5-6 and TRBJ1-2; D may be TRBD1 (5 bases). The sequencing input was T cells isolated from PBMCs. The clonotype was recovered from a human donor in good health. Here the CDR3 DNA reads TGTGCCAGCAGCTTGGCAGGGAACTATGGCTACACCTTC. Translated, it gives CASSLAGNYGYTF.